This T cell receptor (beta chain) came from a study of shared clonotypes between healthy human individuals. Profiled with immunoSEQ multiplex PCR; TCRdb holds only in-frame clones, not every one. Among about 2.4 million clones listed, approximately 93% were seen once. This CDR3 is 15 amino acids long. The V and J ends lost 1 base and 4 bases respectively, with 13 bases between them. The germline CDR1 and CDR2 sequences are MDHEN and SYDVKM. The sequence derives from a man between 18 and 35 years old in good health. Some clones in this sample may be carry-over from other donors' samples. The sample was naive CD4+ T cells from PBMCs. Subset meaning: CD45RA+ positively selected. V and J are TRBV28 and TRBJ1-2; D possibly corresponds to TRBD1 (6 bases). CDR3 loop: CASSLFAGGPYGYTF. The CDR3 coding sequence is TGTGCCAGCAGTTTATTTGCGGGGGGGCCCTATGGCTACACCTTC.